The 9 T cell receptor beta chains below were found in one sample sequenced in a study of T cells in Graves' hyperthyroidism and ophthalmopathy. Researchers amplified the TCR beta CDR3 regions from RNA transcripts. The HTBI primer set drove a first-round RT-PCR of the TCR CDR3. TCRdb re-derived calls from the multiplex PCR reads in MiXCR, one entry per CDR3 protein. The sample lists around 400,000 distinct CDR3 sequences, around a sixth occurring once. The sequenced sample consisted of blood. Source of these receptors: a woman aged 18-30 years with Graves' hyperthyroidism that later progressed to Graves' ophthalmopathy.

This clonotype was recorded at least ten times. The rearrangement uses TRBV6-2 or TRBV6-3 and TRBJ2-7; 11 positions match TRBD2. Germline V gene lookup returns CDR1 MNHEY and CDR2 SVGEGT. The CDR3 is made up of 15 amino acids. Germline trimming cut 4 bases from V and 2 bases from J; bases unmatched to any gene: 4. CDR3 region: CASSSTSGSAYEQYF. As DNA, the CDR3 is TGTGCCAGCAGTTCCACTAGCGGGAGTGCCTACGAGCAGTACTTC.

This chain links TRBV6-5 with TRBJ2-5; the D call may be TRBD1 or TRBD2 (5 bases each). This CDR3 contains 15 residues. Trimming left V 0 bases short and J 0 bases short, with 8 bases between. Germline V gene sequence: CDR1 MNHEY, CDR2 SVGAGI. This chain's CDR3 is CASSYSGTDQETQYF. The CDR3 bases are TGTGCCAGCAGTTACTCAGGGACGGACCAAGAGACCCAGTACTTC.

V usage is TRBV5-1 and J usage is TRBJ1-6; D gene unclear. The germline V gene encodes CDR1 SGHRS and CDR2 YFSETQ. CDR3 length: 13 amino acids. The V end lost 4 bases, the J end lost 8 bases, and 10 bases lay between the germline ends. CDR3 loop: CASSPETDSPLHF. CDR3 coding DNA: TGCGCCAGCAGCCCCGAGACGGATTCACCCCTCCACTTT.

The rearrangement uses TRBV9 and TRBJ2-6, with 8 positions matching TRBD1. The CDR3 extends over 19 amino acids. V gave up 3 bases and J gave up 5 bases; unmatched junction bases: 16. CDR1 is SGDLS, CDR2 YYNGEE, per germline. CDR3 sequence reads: CASSARLYTGGDRANVLTF. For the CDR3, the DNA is TGTGCCAGCAGCGCCCGGCTTTACACAGGGGGTGATCGGGCCAACGTCCTGACTTTC.

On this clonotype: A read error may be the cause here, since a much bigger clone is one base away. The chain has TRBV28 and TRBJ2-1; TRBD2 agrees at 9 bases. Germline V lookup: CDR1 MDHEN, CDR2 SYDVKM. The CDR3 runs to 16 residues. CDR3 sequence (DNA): TGTGCCAGCTTTTCTAGCGGGAAAGGTTCCTACAGTGAGCAGTTCTTC. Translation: CASFSSGKGSYSEQFF.

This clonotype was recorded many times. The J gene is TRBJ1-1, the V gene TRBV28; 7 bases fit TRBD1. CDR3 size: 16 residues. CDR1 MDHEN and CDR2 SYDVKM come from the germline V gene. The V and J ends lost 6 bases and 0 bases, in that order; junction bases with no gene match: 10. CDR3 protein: CASSPGTVAMNTEAFF. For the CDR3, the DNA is TGTGCCAGCAGCCCCGGGACAGTCGCCATGAACACTGAAGCTTTCTTT.

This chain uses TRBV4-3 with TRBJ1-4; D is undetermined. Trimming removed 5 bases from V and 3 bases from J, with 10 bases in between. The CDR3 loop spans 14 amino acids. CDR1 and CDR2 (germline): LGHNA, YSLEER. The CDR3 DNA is TGCGCCAGCAGCAACGAATGGGCTAATGAAAAACTGTTTTTT. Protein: CASSNEWANEKLFF.

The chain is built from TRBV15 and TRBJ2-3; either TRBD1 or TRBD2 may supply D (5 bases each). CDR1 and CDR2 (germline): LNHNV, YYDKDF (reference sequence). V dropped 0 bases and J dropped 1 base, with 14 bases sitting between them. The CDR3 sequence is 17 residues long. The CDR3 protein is CATSREVRARGTDTQYF. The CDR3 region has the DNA TGTGCCACCAGCAGAGAAGTCAGGGCGCGGGGCACAGATACGCAGTATTTT.

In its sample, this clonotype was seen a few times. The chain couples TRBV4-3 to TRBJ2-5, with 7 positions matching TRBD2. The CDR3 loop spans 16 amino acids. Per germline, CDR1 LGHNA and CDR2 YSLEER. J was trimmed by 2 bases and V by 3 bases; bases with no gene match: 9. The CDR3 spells CASSHLSSGSQETQYF. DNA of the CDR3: TGCGCCAGCAGCCATTTGAGTAGCGGGTCGCAAGAGACCCAGTACTTC.